This T cell receptor beta chain was captured in a study of metastatic and nonmetastatic thyroid tumors. Looking at the study overall: Comparison of repertoires was carried out across blood and tumor or nodule tissue from malignant and benign thyroid patients.

No patient received treatment before thyroid surgery. TCRdb recomputed clones from the PCR reads via MiXCR. The sample carries over 25,000 clones, about 15% recorded once. In its sample, this clone was seen many times. Material: blood. This sequence was found in a female donor with papillary thyroid cancer or a benign thyroid nodule (not recorded which). Some clones in this sample may be carry-over from other donors' samples.

The CDR3 here is CAINHRSTDTQYF. The CDR3 DNA is TGTGCCATCAATCACAGGAGCACAGATACGCAGTATTTT. The chain recombines TRBV10-3 with TRBJ2-3; a possible D gene is TRBD1 (5 bases). CDR1 is ENHRY and CDR2 is SYGVKD in the germline V gene. V was clipped by 7 bases and J by 0 bases, with 8 bases between them. This CDR3 is built from 13 residues.